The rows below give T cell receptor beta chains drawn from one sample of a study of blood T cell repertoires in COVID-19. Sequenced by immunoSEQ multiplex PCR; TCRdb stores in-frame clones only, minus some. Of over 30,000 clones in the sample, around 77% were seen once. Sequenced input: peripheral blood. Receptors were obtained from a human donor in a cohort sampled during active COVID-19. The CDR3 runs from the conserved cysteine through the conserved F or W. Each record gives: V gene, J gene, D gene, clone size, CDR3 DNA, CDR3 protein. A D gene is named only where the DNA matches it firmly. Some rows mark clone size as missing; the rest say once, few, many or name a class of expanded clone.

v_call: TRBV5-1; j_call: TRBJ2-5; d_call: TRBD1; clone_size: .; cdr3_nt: TGCGCCAGCAGCTTGGCCGGGACAGGGAAAGAGACCCAGTACTTC; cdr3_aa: CASSLAGTGKETQYF
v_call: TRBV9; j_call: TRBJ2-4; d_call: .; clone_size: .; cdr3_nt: TGTGCCAGCAGCCTCTTCACCGAGGCCCCCAAAAACATTCAGTACTTC; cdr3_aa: CASSLFTEAPKNIQYF
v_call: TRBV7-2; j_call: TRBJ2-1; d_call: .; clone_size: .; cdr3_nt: TGTGCCAGCAGCTTCTTACAACACAATGAGCAGTTCTTC; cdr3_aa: CASSFLQHNEQFF
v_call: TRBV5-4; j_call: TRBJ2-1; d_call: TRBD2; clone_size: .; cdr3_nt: TGTGCCAGCAGCTATCCCGGGAGGGCGGGTGAGCAGTTCTTC; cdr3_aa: CASSYPGRAGEQFF
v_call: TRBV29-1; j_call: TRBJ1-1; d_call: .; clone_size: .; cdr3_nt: TGCAGCTCCAACCGGGGGGACACTGAAGCTTTCTTT; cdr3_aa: CSSNRGDTEAFF
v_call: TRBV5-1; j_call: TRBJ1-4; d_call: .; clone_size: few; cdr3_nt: TGCGCCAGCAGCTTGCCGGGGGCAACTAATGAAAAACTGTTTTTT; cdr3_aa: CASSLPGATNEKLFF
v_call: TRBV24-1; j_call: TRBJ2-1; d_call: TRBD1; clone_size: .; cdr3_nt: TGTGCCACCAGTGATTTGGTGGGACAGGAGCAGTTCTTC; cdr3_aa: CATSDLVGQEQFF
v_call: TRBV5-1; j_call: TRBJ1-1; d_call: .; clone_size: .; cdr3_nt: TGCGCCAGCAGCCGGAGGGGGGGCACTGAAGCTTTCTTT; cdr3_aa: CASSRRGGTEAFF
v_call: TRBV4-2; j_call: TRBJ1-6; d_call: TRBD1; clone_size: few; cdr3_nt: TGTGCCAGCAGCCCGGACAGGGCGGATTCACCCCTCCACTTT; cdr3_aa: CASSPDRADSPLHF
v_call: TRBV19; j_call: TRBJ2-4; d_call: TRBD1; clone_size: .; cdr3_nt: TGTGCCAGTAGTGGCGGGACAGGTCTAGCCAAAAACATTCAGTACTTC; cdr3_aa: CASSGGTGLAKNIQYF
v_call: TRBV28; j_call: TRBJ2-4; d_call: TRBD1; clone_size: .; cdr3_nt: TGTGCCAGCAGTTTAGCCGACAGGGGTTCAAACATTCAGTACTTC; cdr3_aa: CASSLADRGSNIQYF
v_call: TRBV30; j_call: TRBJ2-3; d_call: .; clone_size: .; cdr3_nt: TGTGCCTGGTGTTACAGGGAATCAGATACGCAGTATTTT; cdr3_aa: CAWCYRESDTQYF
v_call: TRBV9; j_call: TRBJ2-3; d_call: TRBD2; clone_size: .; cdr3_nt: TGTGCCAGCAGCGTAGGACTAGCGGGGAACACAGATACGCAGTATTTT; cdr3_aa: CASSVGLAGNTDTQYF
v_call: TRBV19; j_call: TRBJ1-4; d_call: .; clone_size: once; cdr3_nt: .; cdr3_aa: CASTQFALGTLLF
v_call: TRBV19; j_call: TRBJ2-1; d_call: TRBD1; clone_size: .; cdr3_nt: TGTGCCAGTAGTATTCGGACAGGGGGCGCCTACAATGAGCAGTTCTTC; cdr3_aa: CASSIRTGGAYNEQFF
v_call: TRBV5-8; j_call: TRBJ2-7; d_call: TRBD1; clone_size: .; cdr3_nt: TGTGCCAGCAGCTTGGGACAGGGGGTCCGGGAGCAGTACTTC; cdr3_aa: CASSLGQGVREQYF
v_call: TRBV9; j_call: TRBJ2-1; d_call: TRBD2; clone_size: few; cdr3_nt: TGTGCCAGCAGCTTCTCCGGGACTAGCGCTCATGAGCAGTTCTTC; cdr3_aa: CASSFSGTSAHEQFF
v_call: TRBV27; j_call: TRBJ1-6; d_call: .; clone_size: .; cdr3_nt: TGTGCCAGCGGTCGTTACCCGCCGGCGGGAGATTCACCCCTCCACTTT; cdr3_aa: CASGRYPPAGDSPLHF
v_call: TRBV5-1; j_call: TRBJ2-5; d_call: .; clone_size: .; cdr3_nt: TGCGCCAGCACAAAGGGACTGTACCAAGAGACCCAGTACTTC; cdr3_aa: CASTKGLYQETQYF
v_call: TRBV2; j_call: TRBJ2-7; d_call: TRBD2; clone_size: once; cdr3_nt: TGTGCCAGCAGTGAATCGGCCGAGGTGGGGACTAGCGCTTACGAGCAGTACTTC; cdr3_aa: CASSESAEVGTSAYEQYF
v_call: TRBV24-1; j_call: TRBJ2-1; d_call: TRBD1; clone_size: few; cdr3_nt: TGTGCCACCAGTGACCCGGCCCCTAAGGACAGGGGGCTTAATGAGCAGTTCTTC; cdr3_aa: CATSDPAPKDRGLNEQFF
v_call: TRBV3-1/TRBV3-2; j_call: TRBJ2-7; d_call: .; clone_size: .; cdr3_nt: TGTGCCAGCAGCCAAGATGGCAGGGGCCTACGTTCCCACGAGCAGTACTTC; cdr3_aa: CASSQDGRGLRSHEQYF
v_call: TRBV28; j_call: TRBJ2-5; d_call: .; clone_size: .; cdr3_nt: TGTGCCAGCAGTTTGGGGACTGAGAGGAGGGAGACCCAGTACTTC; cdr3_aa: CASSLGTERRETQYF
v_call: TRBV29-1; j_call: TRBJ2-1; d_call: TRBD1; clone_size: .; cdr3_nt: TGCAGCTCTTTGGGGGGGGGACAGGGATACAATGAGCAGTTCTTC; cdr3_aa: CSSLGGGQGYNEQFF
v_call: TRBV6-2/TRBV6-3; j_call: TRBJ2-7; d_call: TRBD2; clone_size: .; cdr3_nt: TGTGCCAGCAGTTCTCTAGCGGGACCGAAGTTCGAGCAGTACTTC; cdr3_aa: CASSSLAGPKFEQYF
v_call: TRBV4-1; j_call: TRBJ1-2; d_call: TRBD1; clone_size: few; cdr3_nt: TGCGCCAGCAGCCAAGTTGTCCGGGACAGGCGTAACTATGGCTACACCTTC; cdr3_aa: CASSQVVRDRRNYGYTF
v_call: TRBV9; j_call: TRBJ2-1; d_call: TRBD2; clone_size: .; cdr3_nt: TGTGCCAGCAGCGTAGACAGCGGGAGGTTTTTCGATGAGCAGTTCTTC; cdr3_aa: CASSVDSGRFFDEQFF
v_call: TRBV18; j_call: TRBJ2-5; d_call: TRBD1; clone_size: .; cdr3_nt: TGTGCCAGCTCACCGACGGGACAGGAGACCCAGTACTTC; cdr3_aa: CASSPTGQETQYF
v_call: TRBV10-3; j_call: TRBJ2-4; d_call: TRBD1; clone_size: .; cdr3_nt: TGTGCCATCAGTGGGACAGGGCCCAGGGCCAAAAACATTCAGTACTTC; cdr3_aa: CAISGTGPRAKNIQYF
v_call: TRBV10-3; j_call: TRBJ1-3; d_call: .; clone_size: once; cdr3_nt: TGTGCCATCAGTGAGGGAGGAGGAACTGGAAACACCATATATTTT; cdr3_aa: CAISEGGGTGNTIYF
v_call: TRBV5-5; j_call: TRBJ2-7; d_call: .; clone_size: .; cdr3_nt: TGTGCCAGCAGCTTGCAGGGAACCTACGAGCAGTACTTC; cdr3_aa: CASSLQGTYEQYF
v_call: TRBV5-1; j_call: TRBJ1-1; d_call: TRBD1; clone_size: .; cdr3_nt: TGCGCCAGCAGTAGTGGGCGGGACAGGGTCACTGAAGCTTTCTTT; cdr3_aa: CASSSGRDRVTEAFF
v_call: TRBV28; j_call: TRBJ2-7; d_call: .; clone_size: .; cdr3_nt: TGTGCCAGCAGTTCTGTCCAGGACAGAAAATACGAGCAGTACTTC; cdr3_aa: CASSSVQDRKYEQYF
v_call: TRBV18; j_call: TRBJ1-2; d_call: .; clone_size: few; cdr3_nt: TGTGCCAGCTCACAGGACAGCTATGGCTACACCTTC; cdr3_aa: CASSQDSYGYTF
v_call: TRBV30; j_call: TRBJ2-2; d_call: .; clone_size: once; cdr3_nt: TGTGCCTGGAGTGTAGGCAGGGTCAGCACCGGGGAGCTGTTTTTT; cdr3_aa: CAWSVGRVSTGELFF
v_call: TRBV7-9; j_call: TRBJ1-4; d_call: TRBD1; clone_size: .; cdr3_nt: TGTGCCAGCAGCTTAGGGGGGACAGGGGGAGAAAAACTGTTTTTT; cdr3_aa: CASSLGGTGGEKLFF
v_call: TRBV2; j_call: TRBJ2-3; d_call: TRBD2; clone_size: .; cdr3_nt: TGTGCCAGCAGTGAATATTTAGCGGGGGAGCGCACAGATACGCAGTATTTT; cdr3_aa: CASSEYLAGERTDTQYF
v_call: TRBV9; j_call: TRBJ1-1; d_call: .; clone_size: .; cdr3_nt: TGTGCCAGCAGCGTAGCGCCCGGCGGGAACACTGAAGCTTTCTTT; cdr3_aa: CASSVAPGGNTEAFF
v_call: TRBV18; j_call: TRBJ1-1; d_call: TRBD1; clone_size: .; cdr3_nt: TGTGCCAGCTCACCGCTACCGACAGGGGGAGAGAACACTGAAGCTTTCTTT; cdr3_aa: CASSPLPTGGENTEAFF
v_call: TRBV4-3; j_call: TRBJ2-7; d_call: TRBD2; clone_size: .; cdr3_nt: TGCGCCAGCAGCCGCAGACTAGCGGCCGATTACGAGCAGTACTTC; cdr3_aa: CASSRRLAADYEQYF
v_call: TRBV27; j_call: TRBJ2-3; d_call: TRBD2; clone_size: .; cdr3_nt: TGTGCCAGCGCGGGGGGGCCCACAGATACGCAGTATTTT; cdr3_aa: CASAGGPTDTQYF
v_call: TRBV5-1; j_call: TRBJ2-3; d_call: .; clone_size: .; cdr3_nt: TGCGCCAGCAGCTGGTCTGGGGCTCCCCCCCCAGATACGCAGTATTTT; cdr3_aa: CASSWSGAPPPDTQYF
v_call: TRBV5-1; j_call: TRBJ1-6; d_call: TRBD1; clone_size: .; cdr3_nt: TGCGCCAGCAGCCTCGGACAGGCTTCCCAATATAATTCACCCCTCCACTTT; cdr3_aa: CASSLGQASQYNSPLHF
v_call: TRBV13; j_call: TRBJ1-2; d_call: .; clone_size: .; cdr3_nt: TGTGCCAGCAGCTTACGGTCAGGGTGGAACTATGGCTACACCTTC; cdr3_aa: CASSLRSGWNYGYTF
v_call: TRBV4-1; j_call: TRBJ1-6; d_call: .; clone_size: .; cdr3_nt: TGCGCCAGCAGCCAAGAATTCAGGGTACGTTCACCCCTCCACTTT; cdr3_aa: CASSQEFRVRSPLHF
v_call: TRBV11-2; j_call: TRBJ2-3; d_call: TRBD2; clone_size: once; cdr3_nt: TGTGCCAGCAGCTTGGAAGCGGGGACCACAGATACGCAGTATTTT; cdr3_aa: CASSLEAGTTDTQYF
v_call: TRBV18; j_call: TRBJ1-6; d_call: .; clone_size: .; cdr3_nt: TGTGCCAGCTCACCTTATACCAGGGGTAATTCACCCCTCCACTTT; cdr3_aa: CASSPYTRGNSPLHF
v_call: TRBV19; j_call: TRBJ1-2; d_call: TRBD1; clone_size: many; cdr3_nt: TGTGCCAGTAGTACCCGACAGGGGAGGTATGGCTACACCTTC; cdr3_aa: CASSTRQGRYGYTF
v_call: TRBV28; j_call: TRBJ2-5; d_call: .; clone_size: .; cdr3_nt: TGTGCCAGCAGTTTGCGGCAGGGAATTAAACAGACCCAGTACTTC; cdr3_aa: CASSLRQGIKQTQYF
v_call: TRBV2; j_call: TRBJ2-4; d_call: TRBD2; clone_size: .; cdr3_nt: TGTGCCTCCAGCCAAGTAGCGGGTACCAAAAACATTCAGTACTTC; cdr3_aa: CASSQVAGTKNIQYF
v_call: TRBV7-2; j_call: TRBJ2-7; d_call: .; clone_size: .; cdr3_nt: TGTGCCAGCAGCCAACCCTACTCCGAGCAGTACTTC; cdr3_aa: CASSQPYSEQYF
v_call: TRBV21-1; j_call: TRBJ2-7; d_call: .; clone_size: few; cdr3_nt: TGTGCCAGCAGCTATGCTTCAGGGACACTTACAACCTACGAGCAGTACTTC; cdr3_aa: CASSYASGTLTTYEQYF
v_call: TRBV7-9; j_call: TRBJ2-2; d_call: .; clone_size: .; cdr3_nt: TGTGCCAGCAGCCTACACCTTGGGACTGTCAACACCGGGGAGCTGTTTTTT; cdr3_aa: CASSLHLGTVNTGELFF